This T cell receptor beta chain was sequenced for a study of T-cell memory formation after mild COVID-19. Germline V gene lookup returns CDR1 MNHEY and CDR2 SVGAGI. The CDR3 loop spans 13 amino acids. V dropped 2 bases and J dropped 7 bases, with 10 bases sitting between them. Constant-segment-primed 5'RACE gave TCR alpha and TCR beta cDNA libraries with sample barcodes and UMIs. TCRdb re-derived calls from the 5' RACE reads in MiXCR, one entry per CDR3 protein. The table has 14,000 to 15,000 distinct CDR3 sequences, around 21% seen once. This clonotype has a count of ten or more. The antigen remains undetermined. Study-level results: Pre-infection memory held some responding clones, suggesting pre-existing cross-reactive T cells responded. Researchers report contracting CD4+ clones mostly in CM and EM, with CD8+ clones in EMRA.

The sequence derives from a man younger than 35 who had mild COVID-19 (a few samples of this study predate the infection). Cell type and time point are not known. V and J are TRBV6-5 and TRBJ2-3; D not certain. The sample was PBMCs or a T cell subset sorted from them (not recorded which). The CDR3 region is CASSYLVGYTQYF. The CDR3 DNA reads TGTGCCAGCAGTTACCTAGTCGGGTATACGCAGTATTTT.